Listed here are 24 T cell receptor beta chains from one sample, sequenced in a study of cytomegalovirus exposure and HLA in healthy donors. Primers for the PCR totalled 60 Vbeta and 13 Jbeta. Measured with immunoSEQ multiplex PCR; TCRdb has only the in-frame clones, and not every one. The data hold approximately 140,000 clones, with about four fifths observed a single time. Sequences were obtained from PBMCs. All receptors derive from a man under 40 in good health and CMV-seronegative.

This clone was detected once. The chain has TRBV6-5 and TRBJ2-7; D perhaps matches TRBD1 (6 bases). The length of the CDR3 is 15 residues. Germline CDR1 is MNHEY and CDR2 is SVGAGI. Trimming took 3 bases from V and 2 from J, leaving 14 bases between them. In DNA form, the CDR3 reads TGTGCCAGCAGTTATGTGGGGGCACGCCCCTACGAGCAGTACTTC. It encodes CASSYVGARPYEQYF.

J is TRBJ2-7 and V is TRBV5-1; 7 nucleotides match TRBD2. The germline CDR1 and CDR2 sequences are SGHRS and YFSETQ. The junction had 12 bases not matched to a gene; V was cut back by 5 bases and J by 4 bases. CDR3 length: 15 residues. CDR3 protein: CASRGTSALIYEQYF. The CDR3 DNA sequence: TGCGCCAGCAGGGGAACTAGCGCTTTAATATACGAGCAGTACTTC.

This clone was seen more than once but under ten times. The V gene is TRBV5-6, the J gene TRBJ2-1; TRBD2 aligns across 7 bases. V lost 4 bases to trimming and J lost 9 bases; unmatched junction nucleotides: 16. The CDR3 covers 16 residues. From germline, CDR1 is SGHDT and CDR2 YYEEEE. CDR3 loop: CASSLRVGGPMGEQFF. CDR3 coding DNA: TGTGCCAGCAGCCTTCGAGTGGGAGGGCCTATGGGTGAGCAGTTCTTC.

This clone was counted a single time. The V and J genes are TRBV18 and TRBJ2-7, with 10 bases identical to TRBD1. V dropped 3 bases and J dropped 0; count of bases not matched to a gene: 2. CDR1 KGHSH and CDR2 LQKENI come from the germline V gene. This CDR3 comprises 15 residues. The CDR3 region is CASSPRTGGSYEQYF. For the CDR3, the DNA is TGTGCCAGCTCACCCAGGACAGGGGGCTCCTACGAGCAGTACTTC.

This sequence joins TRBV29-1 and TRBJ2-3; the match to TRBD1 covers 7 bases. Germline lookup yields CDR1 SQVTM and CDR2 ANQGSEA. The CDR3 has 13 residues. V was clipped by 6 bases and J by 4 bases; unmatched bases: 7. The CDR3 here is CSVETGSADTQYF. The CDR3 DNA reads TGCAGCGTGGAGACAGGGTCCGCAGATACGCAGTATTTT.

To note about this clone: A read error may account for a junction end that differs from germline. This rearrangement joins TRBV6-1 to TRBJ2-6; tentative D call: TRBD2 (6 bases). Per the germline V gene, CDR1 is MNHNS and CDR2 is SASEGT. This CDR3 region has 15 residues. CDR3 DNA: TGTGCCAGCAGCCCCCGGGACTCTGTGGCCAACGTCCTGACTTTC. It codes for CASSPRDSVANVLTF.

The sample holds a few counts of this clone. The V gene is TRBV5-6, the J gene TRBJ2-7; tentatively, D is TRBD1 (5 bases). In germline, CDR1 is SGHDT, CDR2 YYEEEE. CDR3 size: 16 residues. Deletions cut 2 bases from V and 0 bases from J, with 15 bases between. The CDR3 reads CASSLPPTGYSYEQYF. For the CDR3, the DNA is TGTGCCAGCAGCTTACCACCAACAGGTTACTCCTACGAGCAGTACTTC.

This clone turned up a few times. V usage is TRBV18 and J usage is TRBJ1-1; D perhaps matches TRBD1 (5 bases). Trimming left V 4 bases short and J 4 bases short, with 13 bases between. Looked up from germline, CDR1 is KGHSH and CDR2 is LQKENI. This CDR3 comprises 14 residues. In DNA, the CDR3 is TGTGCCAGCTCACTACAGGAACAGGTCACTGAAGCTTTCTTT. It specifies CASSLQEQVTEAFF.

V gene TRBV5-4 combines with J gene TRBJ2-1, with 7 nucleotides matching TRBD2. Germline CDR1 is SGHNT and CDR2 is YYREEE (reference sequence). J gave up 5 bases and V 3 bases, and 8 bases lay outside the gene matches. The CDR3 consists of 15 residues. The CDR3 nucleotides read TGTGCCAGCAGCTGGGAGGGGAACAGAAACAATGAGCAGTTCTTC. It translates to CASSWEGNRNNEQFF.

This clone has just a few counts. The V call is TRBV7-9, the J call TRBJ1-2, with D uncertain. CDR1 is SEHNR and CDR2 is FQNEAQ in the germline V gene (reference sequence). Trimming pared 5 bases from V and 5 bases from J, leaving 15 bases between. CDR3 size: 14 residues. The CDR3 DNA sequence: TGTGCCAGCAGCCTAGAAACGACATCATATGGCTACACCTTC. Translation gives CASSLETTSYGYTF.

V and J are TRBV10-1 and TRBJ2-3, with 8 bases matching TRBD2. Per the germline V gene, CDR1 is WNHNN and CDR2 is SYGVQD (reference sequence). The CDR3 is 15 amino acids. V lost 6 bases to trimming and J lost 4 bases; unmatched junction nucleotides: 9. CDR3 sequence reads: CASSDAGGASDTQYF. Written as DNA, the CDR3 is TGCGCCAGCAGCGACGCCGGGGGGGCTTCAGATACGCAGTATTTT.

The chain couples TRBV9 to TRBJ2-5, with 9 bases identical to TRBD2. With V trimmed by 4 bases and J by 5 bases, 15 bases remained unmatched. Germline loops: CDR1 SGDLS, CDR2 YYNGEE. The CDR3 length is 17 residues. CDR3 bases: TGTGCCAGCAGCCCTAGGACAAGCGGGAGGCCGGGGGAGACCCAGTACTTC. This encodes CASSPRTSGRPGETQYF.

The V gene is TRBV5-1, the J gene TRBJ2-5; D is perhaps TRBD2 (6 bases). V shed 2 bases and J shed 9 bases, with 20 bases lying between them. Germline CDR1 is SGHRS and CDR2 is YFSETQ. This CDR3 has 15 residues. The DNA of the CDR3 is TGCGCCAGCAGCTTCGGACGGGCGCCCGGGGAGGCCCAGTACTTC. Translation: CASSFGRAPGEAQYF.

This chain links TRBV6-1 with TRBJ1-2, with D tentatively TRBD1 (6 bases). V was shortened by 2 bases and J by 2 bases, with 27 bases between the two germline ends. The CDR3 totals 20 residues. Germline CDR1 reads MNHNS; CDR2 reads SASEGT. The CDR3 is CASSERYRSGGLTLNYGYTF. CDR3 in DNA: TGTGCCAGCAGTGAAAGGTACCGGTCGGGGGGCTTAACCCTGAACTATGGCTACACCTTC.

The V call is TRBV5-1, the J call TRBJ1-1; 12 bases line up with TRBD1. The CDR3 runs 17 residues. V was pared by 4 bases and J by 4 bases, with 11 bases of the junction left unmatched. Germline V lookup: CDR1 SGHRS, CDR2 YFSETQ. CDR3 nucleotides: TGCGCCAGCAGCGGGGGACAGGGGGCGAGATTGGTCACTGAAGCTTTCTTT. This sequence encodes CASSGGQGARLVTEAFF.

V gene TRBV2 combines with J gene TRBJ1-1, with 7 bases identical to TRBD1. CDR1 SNHLY and CDR2 FYNNEI come from the germline V gene. This CDR3 has 12 amino acids. V shed 1 base and J 11 bases; nucleotides not matched to a gene: 4. The CDR3: CASSEVGRGAFF. CDR3 bases: TGTGCCAGCAGTGAAGTTGGCAGGGGGGCTTTCTTT.

The chain recombines TRBV5-1 with TRBJ2-5; 7 bases match TRBD1. The V and J ends lost 8 bases and 3 bases, in that order; junction bases with no gene match: 10. The CDR3 consists of 14 residues. Germline V lookup: CDR1 SGHRS, CDR2 YFSETQ. The CDR3 DNA is TGCGCCAGTAGGACAGGACGAACTAAAGAGACCCAGTACTTC. As protein: CASRTGRTKETQYF.

The gene calls are TRBV30 and TRBJ2-6, with D hard to call. From germline, CDR1 is GTSNPN and CDR2 SVGIG (reference sequence). This CDR3 is 17 amino acids long. V lost 4 bases to trimming and J lost 1 base, with 17 bases between them. The CDR3 loop is CAWTLRFEYSGANVLTF. The CDR3 bases are TGTGCCTGGACCCTCCGGTTCGAATATTCTGGGGCCAACGTCCTGACTTTC.

The rearrangement joins TRBV6-1 to TRBJ1-3; D is uncertain. Germline values: CDR1 MNHNS, CDR2 SASEGT. Trimming removed 3 bases from V and 0 bases from J, with 21 bases in between. The CDR3 is 19 residues long. The CDR3 sequence is CASSEPGELVVYSGNTIYF. The CDR3 DNA follows: TGTGCCAGCAGTGAGCCCGGGGAGTTGGTAGTATACTCTGGAAACACCATATATTTT.

The V gene is TRBV4-1, the J gene TRBJ1-1; D is perhaps TRBD1 (5 bases). Germline values: CDR1 MGHRA, CDR2 YSYEKL. The V gene lost 0 bases and the J gene lost 0 bases, with 11 bases spanning the gap. This CDR3 comprises 16 residues. This CDR3 reads CASSQDRGLMNTEAFF. The CDR3 DNA reads TGCGCCAGCAGCCAAGATCGGGGACTTATGAACACTGAAGCTTTCTTT.

The V gene is TRBV2, the J gene TRBJ2-7, with 12 bases matching TRBD2. J gave up 7 bases and V 3 bases, and 10 bases lay outside the gene matches. The CDR3 totals 16 residues. Germline loops: CDR1 SNHLY, CDR2 FYNNEI. CDR3 sequence (DNA): TGTGCCAGCAGTGAGCCCCTAGCGGGAGGGCCGGGAGAGCAGTACTTC. Protein product: CASSEPLAGGPGEQYF.

V is TRBV18 and J is TRBJ1-1; D not certain. The CDR3 sequence is 12 residues long. Germline CDR1 reads KGHSH; CDR2 reads LQKENI. V was shortened by 6 bases and J by 3 bases, with 8 bases between the two germline ends. CDR3 sequence: CASSPGYTEAFF. The DNA for the CDR3 is TGTGCCAGCTCCCCGGGTTACACTGAAGCTTTCTTT.

CDR3 residues: CASSYSVVGGTDTQYF. CDR3 DNA: TGTGCCAGCAGTTACTCGGTTGTAGGGGGCACAGATACGCAGTATTTT. V gene TRBV6-5 combines with J gene TRBJ2-3; the D gene is possibly TRBD1 (5 bases). The CDR3 covers 16 residues. In germline, CDR1 is MNHEY, CDR2 SVGAGI. V was clipped by 0 bases and J by 1 base, with 11 bases between them.

The chain employs TRBV5-8 and TRBJ1-5; possibly TRBD1 for D (6 bases). This CDR3 comprises 15 residues. Per the germline V gene, CDR1 is SGHTS and CDR2 is YDEGEE. Trimming took 2 bases from V and 3 from J, leaving 12 bases between them. Written as DNA, the CDR3 is TGTGCCAGCAGCTTCCGTTGGACAGCCAATCAGCCCCAGCATTTT. Translation gives CASSFRWTANQPQHF.